Following are 15 T cell receptor beta chains from one sample sequenced in a study of cytotoxic CD8 clonotypes in ibrutinib-treated CLL. Clones were sequenced by immunoSEQ multiplex PCR, and TCRdb holds only the in-frame ones, with some missing. This table has 270,000 or so clones, roughly 76% appearing once. The specimen comprised PBMCs, sampled at disease progression, from a patient treated with ibrutinib. Every receptor here comes from a human donor with chronic lymphocytic leukemia.

The V and J genes are TRBV5-6 and TRBJ2-1, with 10 bases lining up with TRBD2. This CDR3 region has 13 residues. Looked up from germline, CDR1 is SGHDT and CDR2 is YYEEEE. V lost 4 bases to trimming and J lost 10 bases; unmatched junction nucleotides: 5. The DNA of the CDR3 is TGTGCCAGCAGCGGGCTAGCGGGAGTGGAGCAGTTCTTC. Its protein is CASSGLAGVEQFF.

The chain is built from TRBV7-9 and TRBJ2-3; D may correspond to TRBD1 or TRBD2 (5 bases each). V lost 1 base to trimming and J lost 6 bases, with 8 bases between them. Germline values: CDR1 SEHNR, CDR2 FQNEAQ (reference sequence). The CDR3 covers 13 residues. The CDR3 region has the DNA TGTGCCAGCAGCTTAGGAGAGGGGGATACGCAGTATTTT. This gives the protein CASSLGEGDTQYF.

V usage is TRBV5-6 and J usage is TRBJ2-5, with TRBD2 as a possible D gene (6 bases). The CDR3 extends over 15 amino acids. The V and J ends lost 3 bases and 4 bases respectively, with 16 bases between them. CDR1 and CDR2 from the germline V gene are SGHDT and YYEEEE. The CDR3, as DNA: TGTGCCAGCAGCTGGAGGGGACCGGTAACAGAGACCCAGTACTTC. The encoded protein is CASSWRGPVTETQYF. The full variable domain, in which reference TRBV5-6 and TRBJ2-5 provide the parts outside the CDR3, is DAGVTQSPTHLIKTRGQQVTLRCSPKSGHDTVSWYQQALGQGPQFIFQYYEEEERQRGNFPDRFSGHQFPNYSSELNVNALLLGDSALYLCASSWRGPVTETQYFGPGTRLLVL.

The chain combines TRBV7-6 with TRBJ2-5; D not certain. Germline V gene data show CDR1 as SGHVS and CDR2 as FNYEAQ. This CDR3 is built from 12 residues. The V end lost 1 base, the J end lost 4 bases, and 4 bases lay between the germline ends. Here the CDR3 DNA reads TGTGCCAGCAGCTTAGGGGTAGAGACCCAGTACTTC. Protein: CASSLGVETQYF.

V usage is TRBV27 and J usage is TRBJ1-1; D might be TRBD1 (5 bases). This CDR3 has 14 residues. V was pared by 6 bases and J by 1 base, with 12 bases between. Germline V gene lookup returns CDR1 MNHEY and CDR2 SMNVEV (reference sequence). The CDR3 here is CASSRITGNTEAFF. The CDR3 DNA is TGTGCCAGCAGCCGGATAACAGGGAACACTGAAGCTTTCTTT.

The genes are TRBV10-3 and TRBJ2-5; the D is unclear. Germline CDR1 reads ENHRY; CDR2 reads SYGVKD. The CDR3 has 13 amino acids. Between the trimmed V and J ends, which lost 4 bases and 3 bases, there was a span of 9 bases. CDR3 DNA sequence: TGTGCCATCAGTGCGGCAGAAGAAGAGACCCAGTACTTC. This gives the protein CAISAAEEETQYF.

The V gene is TRBV7-3, the J gene TRBJ2-5, with D tentatively TRBD2 (6 bases). The CDR3 extends over 13 amino acids. The V gene lost 5 bases and the J gene lost 2 bases, with 9 bases spanning the gap. The germline V gene encodes CDR1 SGHTA and CDR2 FQGTGA. CDR3 coding DNA: TGTGCCAGCAGCCGCGGGGCTCAAGAGACCCAGTACTTC. Amino acids: CASSRGAQETQYF.

The genes are TRBV4-1 and TRBJ2-1, with a tentative D call TRBD2 (5 bases). CDR3 length: 16 residues. V was trimmed by 2 bases and J by 0 bases, leaving 11 bases between them. From germline, CDR1 is MGHRA and CDR2 YSYEKL. Here the CDR3 DNA reads TGCGCCAGCAGCCAACTAGCTCAGAGCTCCTACAATGAGCAGTTCTTC. Its translation is CASSQLAQSSYNEQFF.

This clone was picked up a small number of times. This rearrangement joins TRBV11-2 to TRBJ1-3; D is ambiguous. This CDR3 spans 12 amino acids. Trimming stripped 1 base from V and 5 bases from J, with 3 bases between. Germline loops: CDR1 SGHAT, CDR2 FQNNGV. CDR3 protein: CASSLVRNTIYF. DNA of the CDR3: TGTGCCAGCAGCTTAGTACGAAACACCATATATTTT.

The chain recombines TRBV20-1 with TRBJ2-3, with D hard to call. Germline CDR1 and CDR2: DFQATT and SNEGSKA (reference sequence). With 6 bases removed from V and 6 bases from J, the gap between germline ends came to 10 bases. CDR3 size: 11 residues. In nucleotides, the CDR3 is TGCAGTGCGATCTCTTGGGATACGCAGTATTTT. Protein sequence: CSAISWDTQYF.

The chain carries TRBV7-9 and TRBJ1-2, with 9 bases identical to TRBD1. This CDR3 has 15 residues. CDR1 is SEHNR, CDR2 FQNEAQ, per germline (reference sequence). J lost 5 bases, V lost 3 bases, and 7 bases had no gene match. The CDR3 region is CASSLATGTGYGYTF. CDR3 sequence (DNA): TGTGCCAGCAGCTTGGCGACCGGGACAGGGTATGGCTACACCTTC. Full variable domain (outside the CDR3, taken from reference TRBV7-9 and TRBJ1-2): DTGVSQNPRHKITKRGQNVTFRCDPISEHNRLYWYRQTLGQGPEFLTYFQNEAQLEKSRLLSDRFSAERPKGSFSTLEIQRTEQGDSAMYLCASSLATGTGYGYTFGSGTRLTVV.

This clone occurred many times. The chain is built from TRBV7-8 and TRBJ2-3; D gene ambiguous. Per germline, CDR1 SGHVS and CDR2 FQNEAQ. This CDR3 comprises 12 residues. With 5 bases removed from V and 3 bases from J, the gap between germline ends came to 6 bases. The CDR3 bases are TGTGCCAGCAGCCTAAGGACAGATACGCAGTATTTT. It yields the protein CASSLRTDTQYF.

The chain couples TRBV11-2 to TRBJ1-5; D might be TRBD1 (5 bases). The V gene's germline CDR1 is SGHAT and CDR2 FQNNGV. The V and J ends lost 1 base and 1 base respectively, with 5 bases between them. This CDR3 is built from 14 residues. For the CDR3, the DNA is TGTGCCAGCAGCTTAGCAGGGAGCAATCAGCCCCAGCATTTT. This encodes CASSLAGSNQPQHF.

The V gene is TRBV9, the J gene TRBJ1-2, with 9 bases identical to TRBD1. V dropped 6 bases and J dropped 7; count of bases not matched to a gene: 16. This CDR3 has 16 residues. Germline V gene lookup returns CDR1 SGDLS and CDR2 YYNGEE. This CDR3 is CASNIAPGTGLRGYTF. CDR3 in DNA: TGTGCCAGCAACATAGCTCCCGGGACAGGGTTACGTGGCTACACCTTC.

This rearrangement joins TRBV2 to TRBJ2-6; possibly TRBD2 for D (5 bases). V lost 1 base to trimming and J lost 15 bases, with 13 bases between them. There are 13 residues in the CDR3. Looked up from germline, CDR1 is SNHLY and CDR2 is FYNNEI. The CDR3 loop reads CASSEGGHQALTF. The CDR3 bases are TGTGCCAGCAGTGAAGGAGGGCACCAGGCCCTGACTTTC.